The clone carrying this T cell receptor beta chain was detected only once. What it recognizes is unknown. The sample comes from a study of OX40 agonist ivuxolimab in advanced cancers. Overall study results and limits: At 0.1 to 3.0 mg/kg, CD4+ and CD8+ blood T cells expanded clonally by week 6.

Sequencing used immunoSEQ multiplex PCR; TCRdb keeps in-frame clones, though not all of them. This sample has 35,000 to 40,000 clones; about 88% occur once, and the top ten carry 2.4%. Germline trimming cut 7 bases from V and 0 bases from J; bases unmatched to any gene: 3. The CDR3 is 14 amino acids. Germline V gives CDR1 LNHDA, CDR2 SQIVND (reference sequence). This chain uses TRBV19 with TRBJ2-1, with 7 bases that match TRBD2. The clonotype comes from an adult with an advanced solid tumor such as melanoma, head and neck, liver or kidney cancer. The specimen was CD4+ or CD8+ T cells sorted from blood, collected in a trial of the OX40 agonist ivuxolimab. CDR3 sequence: CASTGEGSYNEQFF. In nucleotides, the CDR3 is TGTGCCAGTACCGGGGAGGGCTCCTACAATGAGCAGTTCTTC.